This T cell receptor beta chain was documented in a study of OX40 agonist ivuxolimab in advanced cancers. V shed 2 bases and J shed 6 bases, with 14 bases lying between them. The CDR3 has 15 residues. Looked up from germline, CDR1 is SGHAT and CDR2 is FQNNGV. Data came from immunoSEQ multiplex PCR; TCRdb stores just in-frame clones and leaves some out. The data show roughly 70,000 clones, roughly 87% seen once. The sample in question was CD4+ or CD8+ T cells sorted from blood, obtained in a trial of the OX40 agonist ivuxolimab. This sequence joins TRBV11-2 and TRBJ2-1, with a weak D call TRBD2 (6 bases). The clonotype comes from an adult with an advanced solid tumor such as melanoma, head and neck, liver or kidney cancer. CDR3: CASSLLAHPPNEQFF. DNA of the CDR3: TGTGCCAGCAGCTTACTAGCGCACCCGCCCAATGAGCAGTTCTTC. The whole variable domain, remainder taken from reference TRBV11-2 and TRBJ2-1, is EAGVAQSPRYKIIEKRQSVAFWCNPISGHATLYWYQQILGQGPKLLIQFQNNGVVDDSQLPKDRFSAERLKGVDSTLKIQPAKLEDSAVYLCASSLLAHPPNEQFFGPGTRLTVL.